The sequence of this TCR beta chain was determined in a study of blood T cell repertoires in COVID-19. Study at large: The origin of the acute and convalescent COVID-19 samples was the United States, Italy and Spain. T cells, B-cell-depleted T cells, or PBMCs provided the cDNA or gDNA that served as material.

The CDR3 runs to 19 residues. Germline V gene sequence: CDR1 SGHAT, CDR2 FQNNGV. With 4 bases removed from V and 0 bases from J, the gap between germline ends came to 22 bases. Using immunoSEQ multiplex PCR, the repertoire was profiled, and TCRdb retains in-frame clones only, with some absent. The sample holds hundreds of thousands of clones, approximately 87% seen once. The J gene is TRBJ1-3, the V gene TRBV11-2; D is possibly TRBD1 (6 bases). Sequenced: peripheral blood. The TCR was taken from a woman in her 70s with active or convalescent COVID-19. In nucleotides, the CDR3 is TGTGCCAGCAGCTCAGGGGTCGGGGCCAAGATTTTCTCTGGAAACACCATATATTTT. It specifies CASSSGVGAKIFSGNTIYF.